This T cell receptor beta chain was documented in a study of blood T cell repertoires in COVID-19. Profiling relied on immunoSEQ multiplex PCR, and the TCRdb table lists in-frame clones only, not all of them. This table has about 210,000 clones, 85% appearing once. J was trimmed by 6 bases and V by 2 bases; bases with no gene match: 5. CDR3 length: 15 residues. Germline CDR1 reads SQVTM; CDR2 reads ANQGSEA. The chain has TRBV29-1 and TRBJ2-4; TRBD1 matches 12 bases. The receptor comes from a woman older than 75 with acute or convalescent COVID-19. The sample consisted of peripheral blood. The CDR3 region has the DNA TGCAGCGTTGAAAGGGGGACAGGGGGCGGAAACATTCAGTACTTC. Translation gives CSVERGTGGGNIQYF.